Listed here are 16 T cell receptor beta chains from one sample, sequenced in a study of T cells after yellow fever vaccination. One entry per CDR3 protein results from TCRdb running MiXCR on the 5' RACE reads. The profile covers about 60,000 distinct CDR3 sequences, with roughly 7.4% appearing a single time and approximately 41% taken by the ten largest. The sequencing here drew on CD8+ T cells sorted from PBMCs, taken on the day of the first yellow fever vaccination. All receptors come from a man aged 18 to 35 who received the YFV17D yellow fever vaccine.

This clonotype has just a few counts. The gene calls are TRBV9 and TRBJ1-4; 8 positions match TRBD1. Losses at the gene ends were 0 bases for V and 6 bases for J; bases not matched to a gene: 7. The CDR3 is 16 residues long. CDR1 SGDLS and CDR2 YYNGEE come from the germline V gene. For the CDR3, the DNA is TGTGCCAGCAGCGTAGGAACCGGGACAGGCCATGAAAAACTGTTTTTT. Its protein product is CASSVGTGTGHEKLFF.

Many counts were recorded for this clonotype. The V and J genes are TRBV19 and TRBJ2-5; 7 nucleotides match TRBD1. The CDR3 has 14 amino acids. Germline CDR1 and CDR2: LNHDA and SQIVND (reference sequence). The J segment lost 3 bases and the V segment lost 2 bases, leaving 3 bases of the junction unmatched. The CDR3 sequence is CASSIWDSEETQYF. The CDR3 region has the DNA TGTGCCAGTAGTATATGGGACAGCGAAGAGACCCAGTACTTC. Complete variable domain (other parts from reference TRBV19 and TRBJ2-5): DGGITQSPKYLFRKEGQNVTLSCEQNLNHDAMYWYRQDPGQGLRLIYYSQIVNDFQKGDIAEGYSVSREKKESFPLTVTSAQKNPTAFYLCASSIWDSEETQYFGPGTRLLVL.

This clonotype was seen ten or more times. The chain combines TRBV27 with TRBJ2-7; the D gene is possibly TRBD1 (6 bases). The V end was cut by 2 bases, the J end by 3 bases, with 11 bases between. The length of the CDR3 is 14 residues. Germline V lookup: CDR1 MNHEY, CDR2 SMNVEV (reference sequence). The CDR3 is CASSLKGGFYEQYF. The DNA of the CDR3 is TGTGCCAGCAGTTTAAAAGGGGGTTTCTACGAGCAGTACTTC.

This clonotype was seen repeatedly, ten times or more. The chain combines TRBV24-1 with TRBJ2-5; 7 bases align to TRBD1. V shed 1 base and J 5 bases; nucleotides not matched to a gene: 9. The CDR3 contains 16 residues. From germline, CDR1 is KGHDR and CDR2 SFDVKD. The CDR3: CATSDFRGQHGETQYF. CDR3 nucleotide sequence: TGTGCCACCAGTGATTTTAGGGGGCAGCACGGGGAGACCCAGTACTTC.

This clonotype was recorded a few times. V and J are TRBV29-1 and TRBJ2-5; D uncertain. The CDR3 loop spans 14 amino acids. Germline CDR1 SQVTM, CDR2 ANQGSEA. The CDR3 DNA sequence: TGCAGTGCCCCCGCTGCCTCGTCGTGGGAGACCCAGTACTTC. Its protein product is CSAPAASSWETQYF.

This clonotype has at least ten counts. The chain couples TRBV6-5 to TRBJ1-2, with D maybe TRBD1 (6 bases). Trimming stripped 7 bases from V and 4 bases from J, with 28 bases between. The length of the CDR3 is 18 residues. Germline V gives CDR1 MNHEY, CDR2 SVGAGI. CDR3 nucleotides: TGTGCCAGCAATCACAGGGTGATATTAAGTAGACGATCCTATGGCTACACCTTC. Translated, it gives CASNHRVILSRRSYGYTF.

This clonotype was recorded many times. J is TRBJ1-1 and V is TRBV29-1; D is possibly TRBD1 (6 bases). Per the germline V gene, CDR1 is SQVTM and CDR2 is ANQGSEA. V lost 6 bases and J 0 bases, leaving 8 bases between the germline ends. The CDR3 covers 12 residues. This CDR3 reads CSVGQMNTEAFF. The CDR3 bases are TGCAGCGTCGGACAGATGAACACTGAAGCTTTCTTT.

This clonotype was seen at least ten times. In DNA, the CDR3 is TGTGCCAGCAGGGGACCAGTCCAACGGACCGGGGAGCTGTTTTTT. Encoded protein: CASRGPVQRTGELFF. The J gene is TRBJ2-2, the V gene TRBV2; D is tentatively TRBD1 or TRBD2 (5 bases each). CDR3 size: 15 residues. Germline lookup yields CDR1 SNHLY and CDR2 FYNNEI. V was pared by 6 bases and J by 5 bases, with 16 bases between.

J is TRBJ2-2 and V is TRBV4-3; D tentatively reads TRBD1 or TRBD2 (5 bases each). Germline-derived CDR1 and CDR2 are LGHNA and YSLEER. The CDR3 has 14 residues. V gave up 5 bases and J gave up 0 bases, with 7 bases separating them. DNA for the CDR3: TGCGCCAGCAGCACGGGACCGAACACCGGGGAGCTGTTTTTT. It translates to CASSTGPNTGELFF.

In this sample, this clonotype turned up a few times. The CDR3 is CASSVDSFHTGELFF. CDR3 DNA sequence: TGTGCCAGCTCCGTGGACAGTTTTCACACCGGGGAGCTGTTTTTT. V usage is TRBV18 and J usage is TRBJ2-2; TRBD1 might be the D (6 bases). The CDR3 has 15 residues. V was shortened by 6 bases and J by 3 bases, with 14 bases between the two germline ends. CDR1 is KGHSH, CDR2 LQKENI, per germline.

The CDR3 is CASLLDSGNTIYF. Here the CDR3 DNA reads TGTGCCAGCCTACTAGACTCTGGAAACACCATATATTTT. The rearrangement links TRBV6-6 to TRBJ1-3; D unresolved. Germline lookup yields CDR1 MNHNY and CDR2 SVGAGI (reference sequence). This CDR3 is 13 amino acids long. V lost 8 bases to trimming and J lost 0 bases, with 8 bases between them.

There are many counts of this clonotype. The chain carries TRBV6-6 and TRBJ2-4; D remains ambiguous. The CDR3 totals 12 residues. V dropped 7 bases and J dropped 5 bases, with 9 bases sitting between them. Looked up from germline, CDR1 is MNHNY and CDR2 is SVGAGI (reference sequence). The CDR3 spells CASTNGENIQYF. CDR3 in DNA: TGTGCCAGCACCAACGGAGAAAACATTCAGTACTTC.

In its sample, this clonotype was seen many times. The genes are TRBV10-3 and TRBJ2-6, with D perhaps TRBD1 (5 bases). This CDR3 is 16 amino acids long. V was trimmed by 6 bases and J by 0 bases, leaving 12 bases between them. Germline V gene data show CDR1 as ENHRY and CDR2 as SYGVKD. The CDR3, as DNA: TGTGCCATCAGACCGACAGAAAGCTCTGGGGCCAACGTCCTGACTTTC. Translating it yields CAIRPTESSGANVLTF.

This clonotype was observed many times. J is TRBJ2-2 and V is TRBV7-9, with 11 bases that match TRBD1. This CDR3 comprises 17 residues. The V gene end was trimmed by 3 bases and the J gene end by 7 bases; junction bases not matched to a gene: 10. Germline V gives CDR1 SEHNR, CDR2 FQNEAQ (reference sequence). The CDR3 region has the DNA TGTGCCAGCAGCTTGAGTTACGGACAGGGGGCTGTCGGGGAGCTGTTTTTT. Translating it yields CASSLSYGQGAVGELFF.

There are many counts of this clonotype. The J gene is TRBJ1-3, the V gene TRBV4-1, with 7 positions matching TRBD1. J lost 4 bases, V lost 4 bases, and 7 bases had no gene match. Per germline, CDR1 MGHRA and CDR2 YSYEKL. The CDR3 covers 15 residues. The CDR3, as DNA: TGCGCCAGCAGCCTCTCCGGGACAGCAGGAAACACCATATATTTT. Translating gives CASSLSGTAGNTIYF.

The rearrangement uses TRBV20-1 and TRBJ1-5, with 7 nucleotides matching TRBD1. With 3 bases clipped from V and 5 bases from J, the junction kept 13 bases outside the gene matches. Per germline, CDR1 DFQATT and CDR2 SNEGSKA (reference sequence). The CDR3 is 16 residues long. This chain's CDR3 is CSASGQGEGRYQPQHF. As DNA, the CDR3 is TGCAGTGCTAGTGGGCAGGGGGAGGGAAGGTATCAGCCCCAGCATTTT.